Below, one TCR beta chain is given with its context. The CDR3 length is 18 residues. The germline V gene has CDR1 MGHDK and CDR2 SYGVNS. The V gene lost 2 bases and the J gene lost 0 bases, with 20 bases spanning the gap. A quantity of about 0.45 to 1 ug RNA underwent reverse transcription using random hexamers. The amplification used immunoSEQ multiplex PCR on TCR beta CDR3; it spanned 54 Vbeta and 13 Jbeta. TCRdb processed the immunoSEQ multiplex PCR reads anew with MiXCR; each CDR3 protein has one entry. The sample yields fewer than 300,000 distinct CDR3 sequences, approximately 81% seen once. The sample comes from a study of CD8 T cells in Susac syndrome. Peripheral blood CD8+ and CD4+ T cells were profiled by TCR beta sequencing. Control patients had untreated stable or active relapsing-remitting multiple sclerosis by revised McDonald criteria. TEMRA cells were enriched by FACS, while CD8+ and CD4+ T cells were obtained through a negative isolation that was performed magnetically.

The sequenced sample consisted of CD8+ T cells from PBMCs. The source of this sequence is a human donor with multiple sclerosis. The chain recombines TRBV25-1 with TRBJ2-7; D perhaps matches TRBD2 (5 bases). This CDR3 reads CASSETLPGSASSYEQYF. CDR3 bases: TGTGCCAGCAGTGAAACCCTCCCGGGTAGCGCGAGCTCCTACGAGCAGTACTTC.